Presented here are 14 T cell receptor beta chains from one specimen sequenced in a study of Graves' ophthalmopathy and Graves' hyperthyroidism. Using RNA transcripts, the TCR beta CDR3 regions were amplified. An opening RT-PCR round employed HTBI primers and preceded a second-round multiplex PCR. In TCRdb, the multiplex PCR reads were re-called with MiXCR into one record per CDR3 protein. The sample contains approximately 1.2 million distinct CDR3 sequences, 35% to 45% of which appear only once. Material for sequencing was peripheral blood or thyroid tissue (not recorded which). The receptors shown here come from an adult man with Graves' hyperthyroidism.

This clonotype was detected only a few times. The chain couples TRBV5-1 to TRBJ1-2, with D maybe TRBD1 (6 bases). CDR1 SGHRS and CDR2 YFSETQ come from the germline V gene. Trimming removed 3 bases from V and 7 bases from J, with 10 bases in between. The CDR3 spans 12 residues. The CDR3 DNA reads as TGCGCCAGCAGCTGGGGGACAACTGGCTACACCTTC. It is translated as CASSWGTTGYTF.

Details on this clonotype: This sequence may be a read error, since a much larger clone differs from it by one base. The gene calls are TRBV11-2 and TRBJ1-2; no clear D. CDR1 and CDR2 (germline): SGHAT, FQNNGV. Between the trimmed V and J ends, which lost 7 bases and 3 bases, there was a span of 18 bases. There are 15 residues in the CDR3. The CDR3 coding sequence is TGTGCCAGCACGATAAAGCGGACGCAATACTATGGCTACACCTTC. Its protein product is CASTIKRTQYYGYTF.

A few counts support this clonotype. The chain recombines TRBV19 with TRBJ1-5; possible D gene TRBD1, 5 bases. This CDR3 region has 13 residues. Germline loops: CDR1 LNHDA, CDR2 SQIVND (reference sequence). Trimming pared 5 bases from V and 4 bases from J, leaving 9 bases between. CDR3 coding DNA: TGTGCCAGTAGTTGGAGGGGAAATCAGCCCCAGCATTTT. This translates into CASSWRGNQPQHF. Variable domain in full (rest from reference TRBV19 and TRBJ1-5): DGGITQSPKYLFRKEGQNVTLSCEQNLNHDAMYWYRQDPGQGLRLIYYSQIVNDFQKGDIAEGYSVSREKKESFPLTVTSAQKNPTAFYLCASSWRGNQPQHFGDGTRLSIL.

This clonotype came up many times. The V gene is TRBV20-1, the J gene TRBJ2-5, with 7 bases identical to TRBD2. V shed 3 bases and J 9 bases; nucleotides not matched to a gene: 16. The germline gives CDR1 DFQATT, CDR2 SNEGSKA (reference sequence). CDR3 size: 15 residues. The CDR3 sequence is CSARDIVEGGPPQYF. The CDR3 bases are TGCAGTGCTAGGGACATAGTGGAGGGAGGGCCCCCCCAGTACTTC.

In regard to this clonotype: Given a much more abundant clone one base away, this may be a read error. The CDR3 does not end in the conserved phenylalanine or tryptophan, so this is likely a read error. J is TRBJ2-2 and V is TRBV9, with D perhaps matching TRBD1 (6 bases). V lost 0 bases, J lost 0 bases, and 9 bases lay in between. This CDR3 comprises 16 residues. The germline gives CDR1 SGDLS, CDR2 YYNGEE. The CDR3 DNA follows: TGTGCCAGCAGCGTAGGTGGGACATCGAACACCGGGGAGCTGTTTTCT. It specifies CASSVGGTSNTGELFS.

The V and J genes are TRBV12-3 or TRBV12-4 and TRBJ2-2, with D tentatively TRBD1 (5 bases). The CDR3 is 15 amino acids. Trimming left V 6 bases short and J 6 bases short, with 17 bases between. The CDR3 is CASSLSTVSSGELFF. Here the CDR3 DNA reads TGTGCCAGCAGCTTATCGACAGTATCCTCCGGGGAGCTGTTTTTT.

This clonotype was observed at least ten times. This chain links TRBV9 with TRBJ2-2, with D tentatively TRBD1 (5 bases). CDR1 and CDR2 from the germline V gene are SGDLS and YYNGEE. Trimming left V 1 base short and J 0 bases short, with 13 bases between. CDR3 size: 17 residues. The CDR3 loop is CASSVTQGRANTGELFF. CDR3 sequence (DNA): TGTGCCAGCAGCGTAACGCAGGGAAGGGCGAACACCGGGGAGCTGTTTTTT.

About this clonotype: A much larger clonotype is one base distant, so this may be a read error. The J gene is TRBJ1-1, the V gene TRBV19; maybe TRBD1 (5 bases). The CDR3 has 14 amino acids. Germline V gene sequence: CDR1 LNHDA, CDR2 SQIVND (reference sequence). V was pared by 3 bases and J by 3 bases, with 11 bases between. CDR3 residues: CASSMGGVDTEAFF. The CDR3 DNA is TGTGCCAGTAGTATGGGAGGGGTGGACACTGAAGCTTTCTTT.

As regards this clonotype: A single base separates this from a much larger clone, so it may be a read error. The chain recombines TRBV5-4 with TRBJ1-6; TRBD1 is a possible D gene (6 bases). Per germline, CDR1 SGHNT and CDR2 YYREEE (reference sequence). The CDR3 runs to 14 residues. Trimming pared 4 bases from V and 12 bases from J, leaving 17 bases between. CDR3 sequence: CASSIAQGLEPLHF. In DNA form, the CDR3 reads TGTGCCAGCAGCATAGCACAGGGACTTGAACCCCTCCACTTT.

V and J are TRBV10-3 and TRBJ2-7, with D maybe TRBD1 (6 bases). The CDR3 is 14 amino acids. V was trimmed by 2 bases and J by 6 bases, leaving 14 bases between them. The germline V gene has CDR1 ENHRY and CDR2 SYGVKD. The CDR3 sequence is CAISEEDSWSEQYF. In nucleotides, the CDR3 is TGTGCCATCAGTGAGGAGGACAGCTGGTCCGAGCAGTACTTC.

V is TRBV2 and J is TRBJ1-5; no firm D call. CDR3 length equals 11 residues. The V gene's germline CDR1 is SNHLY and CDR2 FYNNEI. Trimming removed 9 bases at V and 11 bases at J, with 14 bases between. In nucleotides, the CDR3 is TGTGCCAGTATGTCTCAAGAGACCCAGCATTTT. It specifies CASMSQETQHF.

This clonotype was observed once. The chain joins TRBV7-3 to TRBJ1-5, with D perhaps matching TRBD1 (6 bases). Trimming took 3 bases from V and 6 from J, leaving 15 bases between them. The CDR3 contains 15 residues. Germline assignment: CDR1 SGHTA and CDR2 FQGTGA. CDR3 nucleotides: TGTGCCAGCAGCTTGGGGGGCAGGGTCTCTCAGCCCCAGCATTTT. Its translation: CASSLGGRVSQPQHF.

The gene calls are TRBV19 and TRBJ1-2; D remains unclear. Per germline, CDR1 LNHDA and CDR2 SQIVND (reference sequence). The CDR3 length is 16 residues. The V and J ends lost 7 bases and 8 bases respectively, with 26 bases between them. The CDR3 reads CASTLYGTELERGYTF. CDR3 DNA sequence: TGTGCCAGTACCTTATATGGCACGGAGCTCGAGAGAGGCTACACCTTC.

The chain recombines TRBV10-3 with TRBJ2-5; D might be TRBD1 (5 bases). Germline CDR1 reads ENHRY; CDR2 reads SYGVKD. The CDR3 runs 12 residues. With 9 bases removed from V and 5 bases from J, the gap between germline ends came to 13 bases. In DNA, the CDR3 is TGTGCCATAGGGGCTGGTCTGGAGACCCAGTACTTC. Its translation is CAIGAGLETQYF.